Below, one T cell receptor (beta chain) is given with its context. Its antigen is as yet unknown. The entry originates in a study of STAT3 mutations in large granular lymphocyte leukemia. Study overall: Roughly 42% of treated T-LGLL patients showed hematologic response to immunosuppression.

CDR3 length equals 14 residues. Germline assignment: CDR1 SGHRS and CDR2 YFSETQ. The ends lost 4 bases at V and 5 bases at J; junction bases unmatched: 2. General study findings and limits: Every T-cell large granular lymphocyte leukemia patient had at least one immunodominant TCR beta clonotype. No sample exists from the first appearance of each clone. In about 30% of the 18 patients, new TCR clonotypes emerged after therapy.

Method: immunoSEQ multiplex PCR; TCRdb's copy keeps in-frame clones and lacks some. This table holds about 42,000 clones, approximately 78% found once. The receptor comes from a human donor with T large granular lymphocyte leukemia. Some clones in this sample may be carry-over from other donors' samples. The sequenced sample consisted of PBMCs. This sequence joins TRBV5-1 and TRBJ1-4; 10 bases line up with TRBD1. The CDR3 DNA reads TGCGCCAGCAGCCAGGGACAGGGGAATGAAAAACTGTTTTTT. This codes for CASSQGQGNEKLFF.